This T cell receptor beta chain was sequenced for a study of T cells after posttransplantation cyclophosphamide. Study results and caveats: Later blood repertoires were often dominated by clones from the donor CD8+ memory compartment. TRB overlap between skin or GI tissue T cells and blood was limited.

Cells defined as naive were viable CD3+CD4+ or CD3+CD8+ and CCR7+CD45RA+CD45RO-CD95-CD27+CD28+. The related graft donor's blood sample was taken on the day of bone marrow donation. As regards this clone: Antigen: not known.

Here immunoSEQ multiplex PCR was the method, and the copy in TCRdb shows in-frame clones only, minus some. The sample contains approximately 9,700 clones, roughly 98% of which appear only once. Germline loops: CDR1 MNHEY, CDR2 SVGAGI. J gave up 7 bases and V 6 bases, and 13 bases lay outside the gene matches. The CDR3 extends over 15 amino acids. This clonotype was sampled from a woman aged 60-70 years in good health, CMV-negative, and a related stem cell transplant donor. Input material: naive CD4+ T cells sorted from PBMCs. The chain is built from TRBV6-5 and TRBJ2-3; 7 bases line up with TRBD2. In nucleotides, the CDR3 is TGTGCCAGCAGCATCGTGGGGGGGGGACGATATACGCAGTATTTT. This gives the protein CASSIVGGGRYTQYF.